This T cell receptor beta chain was documented in a study of T cells in localized non-small cell lung cancer (dated by TCRdb to 2019 to 2021). Background on the whole study: T cell repertoires of hundreds of early-stage NSCLC patients were analyzed, with tumors being compared against uninvolved tumor-adjacent lungs. The cohort comprised 200 to 300 treatment-naïve NSCLC patients with resected, localized lung tumors. A mean age of around 66 years was recorded for the NSCLC patients, of whom some 130 were male and more than 85 were female.

Study-wide conclusions, independent of this receptor: A median of 57 of the top 100 tumor clones were detected in paired uninvolved adjacent lung, and 28 of these tumor clones were also found among the top 100 clones of the paired uninvolved adjacent lung. Because multi-region tumor sequencing was not performed, intratumor heterogeneity could not be ruled out. Because the study design was exploratory, TCR variables were selected using unadjusted p-values without false-discovery rate correction. Longer overall survival was associated with higher blood T cell density, whereas shorter survival was associated with higher adjacent-lung clonality. Uninvolved tumor-adjacent lung showed the highest T cell clonality, higher than tumor, which suggests more focused antigenic responses in the uninvolved tumor-adjacent lung.

CDR1 and CDR2 were assigned from the germline V gene (reference sequence) as WNHNN and SYGVQD. Unmatched junction bases come to 1, with V trimmed by 2 bases and J by 1 base. Including cysteine and phenylalanine, the CDR3 has 14 amino acids. Only the CDR3 part of the read is kept: 42 bases, read in frame from the first base. Turning to this clone: The antigen it recognizes is unknown. Qualities for individual bases were not recorded, and no much larger clone is one base off.

TCR beta CDR3 regions were sequenced from DNA using the immunoSEQ Assay. On the study's bioinformatics: To compute T cell density, TCR beta template counts were normalized to usable DNA, which was estimated by amplifying housekeeping genes. Richness was estimated with the preseqR package, extrapolating to 400,000 templates for PBMC samples and 120,000 templates for tissue samples. Clonality was defined as one minus Pielou's evenness. Tissue-enriched TCRs were identified through differential abundance testing performed on productive amino-acid clonotypes, with a minimum total count of 5 and an alpha of 0.1. The Jaccard Index and the Morisita Overlap Index were used to measure repertoire overlap between compartments. GLIPH grouped TCR beta CDR3s together with public tetramer-defined viral CDR3s, and a viral motif had to include at least three viral sequences and also show V-gene enrichment. TCRdb's version of the immuneACCESS table is confined to in-frame rearrangements and falls short of the full clone set. An unresolved V gene accounts for under half of the shortfall where checked; the remainder is of unknown origin. That table is the source of V, J and clone size, and D and trimming were worked out from the DNA. This sample has 12,000 or so clones in its table, and around 88% of those were observed once. The top ten constitute 15% to 20% of the sample.

At diagnosis, tumor, uninvolved tumor-adjacent lung and peripheral blood were collected and then preserved as a mix of FFPE and fresh-frozen material. For TCR repertoire profiling, blood samples were analyzed as peripheral blood mononuclear cells. Sequencing was performed on peripheral blood, taken before any cancer treatment. The clonotype was recovered from a male donor aged 60 or over with stage I lung adenocarcinoma. Here the chain combines TRBV10-1 and TRBJ1-1, with 7 bases in between that match TRBD1. The CDR3: CASSERTGNTEAFF. The DNA sequence is as follows: TGCGCCAGCAGTGAGAGGACAGGGAACACTGAAGCTTTCTTT.